The entry below gives a single T cell receptor beta chain sequence along with its context. These data belong to a study of blood T cell repertoires in COVID-19. In the authors' workflow: The assay estimated nucleated cells by amplifying reference gene primers. The method was immunoSEQ multiplex PCR; TCRdb's version includes in-frame clones alone and lacks a portion of them. Clone size and the V and J calls come from that table; the DNA yielded D and trimming. This table holds over 130,000 clones, about 81% found once. The junction had 5 bases not matched to a gene; V was cut back by 5 bases and J by 3 bases. From germline, CDR1 is MNHEY and CDR2 SVGAGI. The CDR3 totals 15 residues.

This chain joins TRBV6-5 and TRBJ2-1, with TRBD2 identical over 9 bases. The clonotype comes from an elderly woman with acute or convalescent COVID-19. Sequencing was carried out using peripheral blood. Written as DNA, the CDR3 is TGTGCCAGCAGTACTCTAGCGGGATTCTACAATGAGCAGTTCTTC. This codes for CASSTLAGFYNEQFF.